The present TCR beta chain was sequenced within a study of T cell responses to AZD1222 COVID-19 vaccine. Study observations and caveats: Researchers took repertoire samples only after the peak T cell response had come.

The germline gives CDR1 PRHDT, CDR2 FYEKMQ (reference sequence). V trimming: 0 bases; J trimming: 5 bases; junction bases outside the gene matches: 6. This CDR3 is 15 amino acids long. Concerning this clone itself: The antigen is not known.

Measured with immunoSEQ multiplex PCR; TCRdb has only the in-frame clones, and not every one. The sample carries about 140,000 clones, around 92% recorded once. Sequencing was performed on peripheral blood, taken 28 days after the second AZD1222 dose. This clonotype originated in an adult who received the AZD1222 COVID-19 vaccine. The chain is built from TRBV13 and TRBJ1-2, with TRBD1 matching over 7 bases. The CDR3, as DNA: TGTGCCAGCAGCTTAGGGAGGGGGCGCGGATATGGCTACACCTTC. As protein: CASSLGRGRGYGYTF.